This is a list of T cell receptor beta chains from one sample in a study of CD8 T cells in ankylosing spondylitis. TCRdb re-called the 5' RACE reads with MiXCR, one entry per CDR3 protein. The data show around 300,000 distinct CDR3 sequences, around 15% seen once. The sample taken for sequencing was blood, either unsorted or a sorted T cell fraction (not recorded which). The receptors come from a male donor with ankylosing spondylitis or in good health (not recorded which). Both conserved end residues are part of each CDR3. Fields, in order: V gene, J gene, clone size, D gene, CDR3 DNA, CDR3 protein. A D gene is named only where the DNA matches it firmly. Expanded clones get a size class; other rows say once, few or many, or leave the size out.

v_call: TRBV20-1
j_call: TRBJ1-4
clone_size: .
d_call: TRBD1
cdr3_nt: TGCAGTGCTAGGTCCGGGACAGGGGGGACTAATGAAAAACTGTTTTTT
cdr3_aa: CSARSGTGGTNEKLFF

v_call: TRBV4-1
j_call: TRBJ1-1
clone_size: many
d_call: .
cdr3_nt: TGCGCCAGCAGCACGGTTTGGGGGCGAACTGAAGCTTTCTTT
cdr3_aa: CASSTVWGRTEAFF

v_call: TRBV6-2/TRBV6-3
j_call: TRBJ1-6
clone_size: few
d_call: TRBD1
cdr3_nt: TGTGCCAGCAGTTACCCCGGGACAGGGGGCCTCCATAATTCACCCCTCCACTTT
cdr3_aa: CASSYPGTGGLHNSPLHF

v_call: TRBV5-1
j_call: TRBJ1-5
clone_size: few
d_call: .
cdr3_nt: TGCGCCAGCAGCTTGGACAGTGGGCGCAATCAGCCCCAGCATTTT
cdr3_aa: CASSLDSGRNQPQHF

v_call: TRBV9
j_call: TRBJ1-1
clone_size: .
d_call: .
cdr3_nt: TGTGCCAGCAGCTCCCTAGGGAGCACTGAAGCTTTCTTT
cdr3_aa: CASSSLGSTEAFF

v_call: TRBV5-6
j_call: TRBJ1-1
clone_size: .
d_call: .
cdr3_nt: TGTGCCAGCAGCGCTTTTTTCACGTGGGGGGCGAACACTGAAGCTTTCTTT
cdr3_aa: CASSAFFTWGANTEAFF

v_call: TRBV5-1
j_call: TRBJ2-2
clone_size: few
d_call: .
cdr3_nt: TGCGCCAGCAGCGAGGGGACTGCCACCGGGGAGCTGTTTTTT
cdr3_aa: CASSEGTATGELFF

v_call: TRBV5-1
j_call: TRBJ2-7
clone_size: .
d_call: .
cdr3_nt: TGCGCCAGCAGCTCGGACGGAACCTACGAGCAGTACTTC
cdr3_aa: CASSSDGTYEQYF

v_call: TRBV9
j_call: TRBJ2-7
clone_size: .
d_call: TRBD1
cdr3_nt: TGTGCCAGCAGTAAGGGACAGGGAGACTACGAGCAGTACTTC
cdr3_aa: CASSKGQGDYEQYF

v_call: TRBV11-1
j_call: TRBJ2-3
clone_size: few
d_call: TRBD2
cdr3_nt: TGTGCCAGCAGCCGCTCGGGAAGCGGGGGAACAGATACGCAGTATTTT
cdr3_aa: CASSRSGSGGTDTQYF

v_call: TRBV5-1
j_call: TRBJ2-5
clone_size: .
d_call: .
cdr3_nt: TGCGCCAGCAGCTTTTGGGGGCGCGGCGCTCAAGAGACCCAGTACTTC
cdr3_aa: CASSFWGRGAQETQYF

v_call: TRBV5-1
j_call: TRBJ2-7
clone_size: many
d_call: TRBD2
cdr3_nt: TGCGCCAGCAGCTTGGCGGGAGGTTGGCGGGACTACGAGCAGTACTTC
cdr3_aa: CASSLAGGWRDYEQYF

v_call: TRBV7-2
j_call: TRBJ1-1
clone_size: few
d_call: .
cdr3_nt: TGTGCCAGCAGCTTCAATGGGGGCCCAGCTTTCTTT
cdr3_aa: CASSFNGGPAFF

v_call: TRBV7-2
j_call: TRBJ2-2
clone_size: many
d_call: .
cdr3_nt: TGTGCCAGCAAGAAAAGGCGGTCCCAGGGCACCGGGGAGCTGTTTTTT
cdr3_aa: CASKKRRSQGTGELFF

v_call: TRBV9
j_call: TRBJ2-2
clone_size: few
d_call: TRBD2
cdr3_nt: TGTGCCAGCAGCGTAGCTGCGGGACTAGCTGGCACCGGGGAGCTGTTTTTT
cdr3_aa: CASSVAAGLAGTGELFF

v_call: TRBV7-2
j_call: TRBJ2-7
clone_size: once
d_call: TRBD1
cdr3_nt: TGTGCCAGCGGACCAGGGGGCGAGCAGTACTTC
cdr3_aa: CASGPGGEQYF